This entry describes one TCR beta chain. These data come from a study of human T cells and chemical hapten exposure. In TCRdb, the RACE reads were re-called with MiXCR into one record per CDR3 protein. The sample carries roughly 380,000 distinct CDR3 sequences, more than 4.5% recorded once. Trimming cost V 2 bases and J 2 bases, with 13 bases left between them. Per germline, CDR1 SGHRS and CDR2 YFSETQ. The CDR3 sequence is 15 residues long. Time point indicated: patch test 1, 2 weeks after DPC sensitization. As to treatment: therapeutic diphenylcyclopropenone sensitization with weekly scalp DPC. The chain links TRBV5-1 to TRBJ2-5; D might be TRBD1 (6 bases). Material: whole blood, obtained in connection with sensitization to the hapten diphenylcyclopropenone (DPC). The sequence was collected from a woman in her forties or fifties with alopecia areata. Some clones in this sample may be carry-over from other donors' samples. The CDR3 nucleotides are TGCGCCAGCAGCTTTGCCGGGACAAGTCAAGAGACCCAGTACTTC. Protein sequence: CASSFAGTSQETQYF.